A selection of T cell receptor beta chains follows, all from one sample in a study of OX40 agonist ivuxolimab in advanced cancers. Some clones are missing from TCRdb's copy, which holds only in-frame ones; the method was immunoSEQ multiplex PCR. This table has around 67,000 clones, about 81% appearing once. The material was CD4+ or CD8+ T cells sorted from blood, obtained in a trial of the OX40 agonist ivuxolimab. These receptors all stem from an adult with an advanced solid tumor such as melanoma, head and neck, liver or kidney cancer. The CDR3 runs from the conserved cysteine through the conserved F or W. The D gene is left open where the match is weak. Expanded clones are given a class, and other clones once, few, many or no size at all.

abundance	v_gene	j_gene	len	d_gene	CDR3aa	CDR3nt
-	TRBV7-8	TRBJ2-1	17	-	CASSRNEMAGAHNEQFF	TGTGCCAGCAGTCGAAACGAGATGGCAGGGGCCCACAATGAGCAGTTCTTC
-	TRBV7-9	TRBJ2-3	15	TRBD1	CASSLGTGMTDTQYF	TGTGCCAGCAGCTTGGGGACAGGGATGACAGATACGCAGTATTTT
-	TRBV14	TRBJ1-2	13	-	CASSQVSRAGYTF	TGTGCCAGCAGCCAAGTTAGCAGGGCCGGCTACACCTTC
-	TRBV4-1	TRBJ1-6	20	-	CASSQDPVGAGLNYNSPLHF	TGCGCCAGCAGCCAAGATCCTGTCGGGGCAGGGCTTAACTATAATTCACCCCTCCACTTT
-	TRBV29-1	TRBJ1-6	13	-	CSVVAGNNSPLHF	TGCAGCGTTGTGGCAGGGAACAATTCACCCCTCCACTTT
-	TRBV18	TRBJ2-7	15	-	CASSRGGNIPDEQYF	TGTGCCAGCTCACGAGGCGGGAACATTCCAGACGAGCAGTACTTC
-	TRBV18	TRBJ2-5	14	-	CASSPRRREETQYF	TGTGCCAGCTCACCCCGACGGAGGGAGGAGACCCAGTACTTC
-	TRBV19	TRBJ2-7	14	-	CASSKTGSSYEQYF	TGTGCCAGTAGCAAAACAGGGAGCTCCTACGAGCAGTACTTC
-	TRBV6-5	TRBJ2-3	15	-	CASSQNGGRRDTQYF	TGTGCCAGCAGTCAAAACGGAGGAAGGAGAGATACGCAGTATTTT
-	TRBV7-3	TRBJ1-4	16	TRBD1	CASSLAGGAGNEKLFF	TGTGCCAGCAGCTTGGCAGGGGGCGCCGGGAATGAAAAACTGTTTTTT
-	TRBV13	TRBJ1-6	16	TRBD1	CASSPGTGASNSPLHF	TGTGCCAGCAGCCCGGGGACAGGGGCCTCTAATTCACCCCTCCACTTT
-	TRBV27	TRBJ2-3	12	-	CASSRIGETQYF	TGTGCCAGCAGCCGTATAGGCGAGACGCAGTATTTT
-	TRBV4-3	TRBJ1-6	16	-	CASSQGASNYNSPLHF	TGCGCCAGCAGCCAAGGGGCCTCTAACTATAATTCACCCCTCCACTTT
-	TRBV7-2	TRBJ2-7	15	-	CASSLDLGAAYKQYF	TGTGCCAGCAGCTTAGATTTGGGGGCAGCCTACAAGCAGTACTTC
-	TRBV18	TRBJ1-2	13	-	CASSPLESGGYTF	TGTGCCAGCTCACCACTGGAATCTGGTGGCTACACCTTC
-	TRBV19	TRBJ2-7	14	-	CASSIWPASYEQYF	TGTGCCAGTAGTATCTGGCCGGCCTCCTACGAGCAGTACTTC
-	TRBV7-2	TRBJ2-7	11	-	CASSLARRQYF	TGTGCCAGCAGCTTAGCCCGTAGGCAGTACTTC
-	TRBV6-5	TRBJ2-1	15	TRBD1	CASRTLGDRKNEQFF	TGTGCCAGCAGGACCCTGGGGGACAGGAAGAATGAGCAGTTCTTC
-	TRBV2	TRBJ2-1	17	TRBD1	CASRTAPGQGLREPWFF	TGTGCCAGCAGGACAGCCCCGGGACAGGGGTTGAGGGAACCTTGGTTCTTC
-	TRBV5-1	TRBJ2-1	12	-	CASSPTSNEQFF	TGCGCCAGCAGCCCTACTAGCAATGAGCAGTTCTTC
once	TRBV29-1	TRBJ2-7	15	-	CSVESGQATQYEQYF	TGCAGCGTTGAATCAGGGCAGGCAACCCAATACGAGCAGTACTTC
-	TRBV6-1	TRBJ1-2	13	-	CATSTGINYGYTF	TGTGCCACGTCGACCGGGATTAACTATGGCTACACCTTC
-	TRBV19	TRBJ2-5	13	-	CATTRGKGETQYF	TGTGCCACCACTCGGGGGAAGGGAGAGACCCAGTACTTC
-	TRBV6-5	TRBJ1-5	14	-	CASSYAGANQPQHF	TGTGCCAGCAGTTACGCAGGGGCCAATCAGCCCCAGCATTTT
-	TRBV6-1	TRBJ1-2	12	TRBD1	CARSQGVGGYTF	TGTGCCAGATCACAGGGGGTGGGTGGCTACACCTTC
-	TRBV4-2	TRBJ2-1	15	TRBD2	CASSQKGLVKNEQFF	TGTGCCAGCAGCCAAAAGGGACTAGTCAAGAATGAGCAGTTCTTC
-	TRBV10-2	TRBJ1-2	15	TRBD1	CASSSRQGANYGYTF	TGCGCCAGCAGTAGCCGACAGGGGGCCAACTATGGCTACACCTTC
-	TRBV4-1	TRBJ2-7	16	TRBD1	CASSQGGTGGWYEQYF	TGCGCCAGCAGCCAAGGAGGGACAGGGGGGTGGTACGAGCAGTACTTC
-	TRBV28	TRBJ2-7	14	TRBD1	CASRRQGSPYEQYF	TGTGCCAGCCGCCGACAGGGGTCCCCCTACGAGCAGTACTTC
-	TRBV5-8	TRBJ2-6	18	TRBD1	CASSQRQGGSSGANVLTF	TGTGCCAGCAGCCAAAGACAGGGTGGGTCATCTGGGGCCAACGTCCTGACTTTC
-	TRBV19	TRBJ1-4	13	-	CASSTLDALKLFF	TGTGCCAGTAGTACCCTCGACGCCTTGAAACTGTTTTTT
-	TRBV6-1	TRBJ2-1	15	-	CASSEVGGAANEQFF	TGTGCCAGCAGTGAAGTGGGGGGGGCAGCCAATGAGCAGTTCTTC
-	TRBV30	TRBJ1-6	17	-	CAWSVNFMGGSNSPLHF	TGTGCCTGGAGTGTAAATTTCATGGGCGGCTCTAATTCACCCCTCCACTTT
-	TRBV2	TRBJ1-1	16	TRBD1	CASLRTGAIMNTEAFF	TGTGCCAGCCTAAGGACAGGGGCAATTATGAACACTGAAGCTTTCTTT
-	TRBV6-5	TRBJ1-4	14	-	CASSYSQGWEKLFF	TGTGCCAGCAGTTACTCGCAGGGATGGGAAAAACTGTTTTTT
-	TRBV11-3	TRBJ1-1	14	-	CASTALRGDTEAFF	TGTGCCAGCACCGCCCTTCGTGGGGACACTGAAGCTTTCTTT
-	TRBV4-1	TRBJ2-7	15	-	CASSQPGTSPYEQYF	TGCGCCAGCAGCCAACCGGGGACCTCCCCCTACGAGCAGTACTTC
few	TRBV6-6	TRBJ1-1	11	-	CASSYTVVAFF	TGTGCCAGCAGTTACACAGTTGTGGCTTTCTTT